This entry lists 22 T cell receptor beta chains sequenced from one sample in a study of a mutant IDH1 vaccine in newly diagnosed glioma. The time point denotes: week 23, last vaccination. Vaccine doses each comprised 300 ug of mutant IDH1 20-mer peptide, with topical imiquimod. Repertoires were generated with immunoSEQ multiplex PCR, while TCRdb's copy carries only in-frame clones and drops some. Among about 65,000 clones listed, 80% to 90% were seen once. These TCRs are of unknown antigen specificity. The sequencing used PBMCs, collected from a glioma patient whose treatment included an IDH1 peptide vaccine. The receptor set was obtained from a man aged 30-40 years with glioma.

This rearrangement joins TRBV6-4 to TRBJ1-6; 10 nucleotides agree with TRBD1. The CDR3 has 15 residues. The trim removed 0 bases at V and 7 bases at J, leaving 0 bases unmatched. The germline V gene has CDR1 MRHNA and CDR2 SNTAGT. CDR3 region: CASSDSTGGNSPLHF. The CDR3 DNA is TGTGCCAGCAGTGACTCGACAGGGGGCAATTCACCCCTCCACTTT.

The chain joins TRBV9 to TRBJ2-1; 9 bases match TRBD2. Germline V gene data show CDR1 as SGDLS and CDR2 as YYNGEE. This CDR3 has 15 residues. V lost 0 bases, J lost 2 bases, and 0 bases stayed unmatched. CDR3 nucleotide sequence: TGTGCCAGCAGCGTAGGCGGGGGGGCCTACAATGAGCAGTTCTTC. This sequence encodes CASSVGGGAYNEQFF.

The rearrangement links TRBV5-6 to TRBJ2-7; D not certain. V dropped 1 base and J dropped 2 bases, with 19 bases sitting between them. The CDR3 covers 17 residues. Germline V CDR1 and CDR2: SGHDT, YYEEEE. As DNA, the CDR3 is TGTGCCAGCAGCTTGTCGCTGCTCCAAGGCAGTACCTACGAGCAGTACTTC. It yields the protein CASSLSLLQGSTYEQYF.

This sequence joins TRBV19 and TRBJ2-2, with TRBD1 as a possible D gene (6 bases). The CDR3 has 16 amino acids. CDR1 is LNHDA, CDR2 SQIVND, per germline (reference sequence). V gave up 7 bases and J gave up 3 bases, with 18 bases separating them. The CDR3 nucleotides are TGTGCCAGTACTATCCGCGGACAGATGGACACCGGGGAGCTGTTTTTT. Its protein product is CASTIRGQMDTGELFF.

V and J are TRBV6-5 and TRBJ2-7; D is uncertain. Trimming took 0 bases from V and 2 from J, leaving 8 bases between them. The germline V gene encodes CDR1 MNHEY and CDR2 SVGAGI. The CDR3 extends over 14 amino acids. In nucleotides, the CDR3 is TGTGCCAGCAGTTACTCCACCCTAACCTACGAGCAGTACTTC. The encoded protein is CASSYSTLTYEQYF.

The chain couples TRBV19 to TRBJ2-7; 9 bases align to TRBD1. The germline CDR1 and CDR2 sequences are LNHDA and SQIVND (reference sequence). The length of the CDR3 is 14 residues. With V trimmed by 3 bases and J by 2 bases, 2 bases remained unmatched. The CDR3 here is CASSIDRGAYEQYF. The CDR3 DNA sequence: TGTGCCAGTAGTATCGACAGGGGGGCCTACGAGCAGTACTTC.

The chain combines TRBV6-1 with TRBJ2-7; TRBD1 might be the D (5 bases). V dropped 2 bases and J dropped 4 bases, with 12 bases sitting between them. Germline CDR1 reads MNHNS; CDR2 reads SASEGT. This CDR3 region has 14 residues. The CDR3 DNA sequence: TGTGCCAGCAGTGAATCGTGGCGGACATACGAGCAGTACTTC. Its protein product is CASSESWRTYEQYF.

This chain links TRBV6-5 with TRBJ2-3, with 8 nucleotides matching TRBD1. The V segment lost 4 bases and the J segment 2 bases; nucleotides outside the gene matches: 5. CDR1 and CDR2 from the germline V gene are MNHEY and SVGAGI. This CDR3 contains 15 residues. In DNA, the CDR3 is TGTGCCAGCAGTTCAGGACAGGGACCCACAGATACGCAGTATTTT. It yields the protein CASSSGQGPTDTQYF.

V and J are TRBV7-9 and TRBJ2-2; TRBD2 matches 10 bases. This CDR3 is built from 16 residues. J lost 3 bases, V lost 0 bases, and 1 base had no gene match. CDR1 SEHNR and CDR2 FQNEAQ come from the germline V gene (reference sequence). The CDR3 region is CASSLAGLADTGELFF. Here the CDR3 DNA reads TGTGCCAGCAGCTTAGCTGGACTAGCGGACACCGGGGAGCTGTTTTTT.

The chain uses TRBV5-1 and TRBJ1-2; a possible D gene is TRBD1 (6 bases). V shed 3 bases and J shed 3 bases, with 15 bases lying between them. CDR1 is SGHRS and CDR2 is YFSETQ in the germline V gene. The CDR3 spans 15 residues. CDR3 coding DNA: TGCGCCAGCAGCTGGATGGGGGGCGCGGACTATGGCTACACCTTC. Protein: CASSWMGGADYGYTF.

The V gene is TRBV27, the J gene TRBJ1-1, with D tentatively TRBD1 (5 bases). Germline loops: CDR1 MNHEY, CDR2 SMNVEV (reference sequence). The CDR3 runs to 14 residues. Trimming pared 4 bases from V and 1 base from J, leaving 10 bases between. The CDR3 sequence is CASSYGGTNTEAFF. The CDR3 DNA reads TGTGCCAGCAGTTACGGGGGAACGAACACTGAAGCTTTCTTT.

This rearrangement joins TRBV29-1 to TRBJ1-2, with D uncertain. CDR1 SQVTM and CDR2 ANQGSEA come from the germline V gene. Trimming cost V 3 bases and J 6 bases, with 8 bases left between them. The CDR3 sequence is 11 residues long. DNA for the CDR3: TGCAGCGTTGAGGTCGACAATGGCTACACCTTC. It translates to CSVEVDNGYTF.

The chain employs TRBV7-2 and TRBJ1-5; D remains unclear. Germline CDR1 reads SGHTA; CDR2 reads FQGNSA. The CDR3 contains 12 residues. Trimming shortened V by 3 bases and J by 5 bases, and 5 bases separated the two germline ends. The chain's CDR3 is CASSFNHQPQHF. The CDR3 DNA reads as TGTGCCAGCAGCTTCAACCATCAGCCCCAGCATTTT. Complete variable domain (other parts from reference TRBV7-2 and TRBJ1-5): GAGVSQSPSNKVTEKGKDVELRCDPISGHTALYWYRQSLGQGLEFLIYFQGNSAPDKSGLPSDRFSAERTGGSVSTLTIQRTQQEDSAVYLCASSFNHQPQHFGDGTRLSIL.

This clone is categorized as medium-sized. The chain is built from TRBV11-2 and TRBJ1-1; D unresolved. From germline, CDR1 is SGHAT and CDR2 FQNNGV. This CDR3 is 14 amino acids long. With 1 base removed from V and 6 bases from J, the gap between germline ends came to 12 bases. The CDR3 loop reads CASSLGEVGAEAFF. The DNA for the CDR3 is TGTGCCAGCAGCTTAGGGGAGGTGGGAGCTGAAGCTTTCTTT.

The count of this clone is one. V and J are TRBV5-1 and TRBJ2-1; no definite D call. The germline V and J ends were trimmed by 0 bases and 7 bases, with 5 bases remaining between them. The CDR3 covers 12 residues. Germline CDR1 reads SGHRS; CDR2 reads YFSETQ. CDR3: CASSLGPNEQFF. The CDR3 DNA is TGCGCCAGCAGCTTGGGACCGAATGAGCAGTTCTTC. Full variable domain (rest looked up from reference TRBV5-1 and TRBJ2-1): KAGVTQTPRYLIKTRGQQVTLSCSPISGHRSVSWYQQTPGQGLQFLFEYFSETQRNKGNFPGRFSGRQFSNSRSEMNVSTLELGDSALYLCASSLGPNEQFFGPGTRLTVL.

This clone was detected once. The CDR3 loop reads CASLSGVEAFF. CDR3 nucleotides: TGTGCCAGTCTGTCAGGAGTCGAAGCTTTCTTT. The rearrangement joins TRBV2 to TRBJ1-1; no firm D call. V was clipped by 9 bases and J by 8 bases, with 13 bases between them. The CDR3 loop spans 11 amino acids. The germline CDR1 and CDR2 sequences are SNHLY and FYNNEI.

J is TRBJ2-1 and V is TRBV7-2; no definite D call. V gave up 2 bases and J gave up 6 bases, with 11 bases separating them. The CDR3 has 14 amino acids. CDR1 is SGHTA, CDR2 FQGNSA, per germline. The CDR3 DNA follows: TGTGCCAGCAGCTTACGTGGATTGGGCAATGAGCAGTTCTTC. Translated, it gives CASSLRGLGNEQFF.

The J gene is TRBJ2-7, the V gene TRBV19; the match to TRBD1 covers 8 bases. V dropped 6 bases and J dropped 2; count of bases not matched to a gene: 9. Germline V CDR1 and CDR2: LNHDA, SQIVND (reference sequence). The CDR3 length is 15 residues. The CDR3 is CASSPGTGSTYEQYF. DNA of the CDR3: TGTGCCAGTAGCCCCGGGACAGGTTCGACCTACGAGCAGTACTTC.

The V gene is TRBV27, the J gene TRBJ2-2; D gene unclear. The CDR3 totals 14 residues. Trimming cost V 0 bases and J 5 bases, with 7 bases left between them. Germline V gene data show CDR1 as MNHEY and CDR2 as SMNVEV (reference sequence). This chain's CDR3 is CASSLSLGTGELFF. For the CDR3, the DNA is TGTGCCAGCAGTTTATCTCTGGGTACCGGGGAGCTGTTTTTT.

Concerning this clone itself: This CDR3 is also generated by other DNA sequences in the sample. J is TRBJ1-2 and V is TRBV2, with D possibly TRBD1 on 5 matching bases. The CDR3 contains 14 residues. CDR1 SNHLY and CDR2 FYNNEI come from the germline V gene. The V end lost 4 bases, the J end lost 3 bases, and 12 bases lay between the germline ends. CDR3 coding DNA: TGTGCCAGCAGTGGGATGGGGACTTACTATGGCTACACCTTC. Translation: CASSGMGTYYGYTF.

The rearrangement joins TRBV10-3 to TRBJ2-2; TRBD2 matches at 10 bases. The CDR3 is 19 residues long. Germline CDR1 reads ENHRY; CDR2 reads SYGVKD. J gave up 3 bases and V 2 bases, and 12 bases lay outside the gene matches. The CDR3 protein is CAISERLAGQTVDTGELFF. DNA of the CDR3: TGTGCCATCAGTGAGCGACTAGCGGGCCAAACCGTCGACACCGGGGAGCTGTTTTTT.

The J gene is TRBJ1-1, the V gene TRBV7-8; TRBD1 aligns across 8 bases. This CDR3 spans 13 amino acids. V trimming: 5 bases; J trimming: 3 bases; junction bases outside the gene matches: 2. Germline loops: CDR1 SGHVS, CDR2 FQNEAQ. The CDR3 DNA follows: TGTGCCAGCAGCCCGGACAGGGACACTGAAGCTTTCTTT. Translated, it gives CASSPDRDTEAFF.